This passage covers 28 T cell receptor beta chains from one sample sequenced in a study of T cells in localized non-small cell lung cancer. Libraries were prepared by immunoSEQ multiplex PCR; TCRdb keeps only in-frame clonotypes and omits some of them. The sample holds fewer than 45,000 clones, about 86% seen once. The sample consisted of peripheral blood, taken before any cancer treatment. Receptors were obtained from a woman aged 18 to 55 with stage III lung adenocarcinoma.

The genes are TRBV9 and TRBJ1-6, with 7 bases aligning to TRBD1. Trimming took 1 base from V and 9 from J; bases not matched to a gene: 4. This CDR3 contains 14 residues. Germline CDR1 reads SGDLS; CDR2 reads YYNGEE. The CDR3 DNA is TGTGCCAGCAGCGTATCACAGGGGAGTTCACCCCTCCACTTT. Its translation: CASSVSQGSSPLHF.

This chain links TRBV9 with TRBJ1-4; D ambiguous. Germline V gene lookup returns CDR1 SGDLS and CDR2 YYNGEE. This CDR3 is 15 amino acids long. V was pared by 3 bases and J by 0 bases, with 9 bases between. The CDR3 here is CASSGTGATNEKLFF. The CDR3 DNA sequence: TGTGCCAGCAGCGGTACGGGCGCAACTAATGAAAAACTGTTTTTT.

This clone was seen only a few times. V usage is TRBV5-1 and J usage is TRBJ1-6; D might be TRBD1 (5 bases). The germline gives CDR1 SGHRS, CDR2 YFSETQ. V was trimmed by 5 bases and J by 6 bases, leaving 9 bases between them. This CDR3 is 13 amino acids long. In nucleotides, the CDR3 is TGCGCCAGCAGGGGACTGGCTAATTCACCCCTCCACTTT. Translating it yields CASRGLANSPLHF. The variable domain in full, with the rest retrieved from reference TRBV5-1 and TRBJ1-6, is KAGVTQTPRYLIKTRGQQVTLSCSPISGHRSVSWYQQTPGQGLQFLFEYFSETQRNKGNFPGRFSGRQFSNSRSEMNVSTLELGDSALYLCASRGLANSPLHFGNGTRLTVT.

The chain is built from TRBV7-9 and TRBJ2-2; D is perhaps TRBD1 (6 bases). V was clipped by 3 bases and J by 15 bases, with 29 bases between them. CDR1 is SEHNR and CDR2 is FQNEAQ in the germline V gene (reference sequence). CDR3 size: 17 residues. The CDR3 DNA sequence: TGTGCCAGCAGCTTGGCCAATTTGGGGGACACCAACCCCCGTGTGTTTTTT. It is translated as CASSLANLGDTNPRVFF. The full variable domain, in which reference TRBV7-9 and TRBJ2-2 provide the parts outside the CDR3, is DTGVSQNPRHKITKRGQNVTFRCDPISEHNRLYWYRQTLGQGPEFLTYFQNEAQLEKSRLLSDRFSAERPKGSFSTLEIQRTEQGDSAMYLCASSLANLGDTNPRVFFGEGSRLTVL.

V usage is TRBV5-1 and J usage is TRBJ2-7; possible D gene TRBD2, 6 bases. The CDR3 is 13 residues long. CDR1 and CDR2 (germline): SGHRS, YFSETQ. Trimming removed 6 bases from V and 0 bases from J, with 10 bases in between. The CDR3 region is CASTDGSSYEQYF. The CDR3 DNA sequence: TGCGCCAGCACGGACGGGAGCTCCTACGAGCAGTACTTC.

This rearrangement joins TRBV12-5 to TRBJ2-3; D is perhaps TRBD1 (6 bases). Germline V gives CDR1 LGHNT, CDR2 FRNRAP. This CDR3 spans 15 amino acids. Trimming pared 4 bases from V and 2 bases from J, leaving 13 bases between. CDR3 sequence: CASGWGRLVTDTQYF. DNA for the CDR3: TGTGCTAGTGGTTGGGGGCGGCTGGTCACAGATACGCAGTATTTT.

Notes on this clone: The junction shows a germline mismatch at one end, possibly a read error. The CDR3 reads CASGLSINSPLHF. CDR3 bases: TGTGCTAGTGGTTTGTCCATTAATTCTCCCCTCCACTTT. The rearrangement links TRBV12-5 to TRBJ1-6; D gene unclear. The CDR3 length is 13 residues. Germline values: CDR1 LGHNT, CDR2 FRNRAP.

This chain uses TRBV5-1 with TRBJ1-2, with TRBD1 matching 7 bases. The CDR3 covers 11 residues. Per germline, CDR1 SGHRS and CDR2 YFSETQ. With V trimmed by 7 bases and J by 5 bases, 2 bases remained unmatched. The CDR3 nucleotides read TGCGCCAGCGGGGACAGATATGGCTACACCTTC. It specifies CASGDRYGYTF.

Here the CDR3 reads CASRESLTDTQYF. CDR3 bases: TGTGCCAGCAGAGAGAGCCTCACAGATACGCAGTATTTT. This sequence joins TRBV2 and TRBJ2-3; no firm D call. V lost 6 bases and J 2 bases, leaving 9 bases between the germline ends. The CDR3 sequence is 13 residues long. Germline V gene lookup returns CDR1 SNHLY and CDR2 FYNNEI.

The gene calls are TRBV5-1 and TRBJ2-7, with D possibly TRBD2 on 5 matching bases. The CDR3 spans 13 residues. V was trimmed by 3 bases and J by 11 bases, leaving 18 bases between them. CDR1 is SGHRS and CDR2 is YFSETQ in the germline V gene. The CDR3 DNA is TGCGCCAGCAGCTCGGATAAAGGACTGGGGAAGTACTTC. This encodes CASSSDKGLGKYF.

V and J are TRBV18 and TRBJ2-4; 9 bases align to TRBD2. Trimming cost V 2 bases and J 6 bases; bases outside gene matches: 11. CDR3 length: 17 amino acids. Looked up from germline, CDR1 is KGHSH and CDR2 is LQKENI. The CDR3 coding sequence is TGTGCCAGCTCACCATTCTCCACTGCGGGGGGGCGAAACATTCAGTACTTC. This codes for CASSPFSTAGGRNIQYF. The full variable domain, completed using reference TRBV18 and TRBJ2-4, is NAGVMQNPRHLVRRRGQEARLRCSPMKGHSHVYWYRQLPEEGLKFMVYLQKENIIDESGMPKERFSAEFPKEGPSILRIQQVVRGDSAAYFCASSPFSTAGGRNIQYFGAGTRLSVL.

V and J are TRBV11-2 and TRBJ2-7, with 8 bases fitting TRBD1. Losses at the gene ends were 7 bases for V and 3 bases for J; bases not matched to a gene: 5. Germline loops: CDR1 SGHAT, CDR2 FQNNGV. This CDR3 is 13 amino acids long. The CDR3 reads CASKLTGDYEQYF. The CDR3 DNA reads TGTGCCAGCAAACTGACAGGGGACTACGAGCAGTACTTC. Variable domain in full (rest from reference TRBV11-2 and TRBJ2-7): EAGVAQSPRYKIIEKRQSVAFWCNPISGHATLYWYQQILGQGPKLLIQFQNNGVVDDSQLPKDRFSAERLKGVDSTLKIQPAKLEDSAVYLCASKLTGDYEQYFGPGTRLTVT.

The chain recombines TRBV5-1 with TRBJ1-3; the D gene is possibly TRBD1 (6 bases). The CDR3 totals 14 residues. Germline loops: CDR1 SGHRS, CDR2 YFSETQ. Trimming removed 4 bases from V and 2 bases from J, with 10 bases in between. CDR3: CASSSGQPGNTIYF. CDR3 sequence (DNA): TGCGCCAGCAGCAGCGGACAGCCTGGAAACACCATATATTTT.

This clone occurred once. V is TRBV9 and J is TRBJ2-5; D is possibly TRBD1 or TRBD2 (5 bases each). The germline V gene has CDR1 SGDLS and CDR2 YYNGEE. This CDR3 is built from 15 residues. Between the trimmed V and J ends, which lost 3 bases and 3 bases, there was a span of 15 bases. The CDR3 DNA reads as TGTGCCAGCAGCGCCCTCGGAGTGGGGGAAGAGACCCAGTACTTC. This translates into CASSALGVGEETQYF.

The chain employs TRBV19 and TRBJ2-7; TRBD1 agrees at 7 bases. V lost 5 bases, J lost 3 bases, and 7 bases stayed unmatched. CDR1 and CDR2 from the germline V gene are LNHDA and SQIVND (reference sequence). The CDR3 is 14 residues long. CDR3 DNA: TGTGCCAGTAGTTCAGGGACAGCCGGCTACGAGCAGTACTTC. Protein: CASSSGTAGYEQYF.

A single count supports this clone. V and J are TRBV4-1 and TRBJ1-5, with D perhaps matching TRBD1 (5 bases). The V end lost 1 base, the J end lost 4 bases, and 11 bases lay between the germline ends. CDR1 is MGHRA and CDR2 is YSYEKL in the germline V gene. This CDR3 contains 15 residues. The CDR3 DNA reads TGCGCCAGCAGCCAAGGTGAAGGGGAGAATCAGCCCCAGCATTTT. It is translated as CASSQGEGENQPQHF.

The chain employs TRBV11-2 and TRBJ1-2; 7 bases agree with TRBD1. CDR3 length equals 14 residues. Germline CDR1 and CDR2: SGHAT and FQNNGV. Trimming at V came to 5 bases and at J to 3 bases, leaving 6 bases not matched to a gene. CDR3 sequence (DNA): TGTGCCAGCAGCCTATCAGACAGGGACTATGGCTACACCTTC. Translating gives CASSLSDRDYGYTF.

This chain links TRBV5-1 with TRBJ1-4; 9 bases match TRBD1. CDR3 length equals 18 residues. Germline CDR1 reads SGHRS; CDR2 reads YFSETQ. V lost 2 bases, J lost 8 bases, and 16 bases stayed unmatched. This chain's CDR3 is CASSFEQGADWRDEKLFF. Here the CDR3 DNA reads TGCGCCAGCAGCTTCGAACAGGGGGCAGATTGGAGGGACGAAAAACTGTTTTTT.

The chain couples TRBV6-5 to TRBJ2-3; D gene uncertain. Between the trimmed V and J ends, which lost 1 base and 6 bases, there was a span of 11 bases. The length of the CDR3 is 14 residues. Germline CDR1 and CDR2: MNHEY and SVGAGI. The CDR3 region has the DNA TGTGCCAGCAGTTACTTGGGGTTTGGTGATACGCAGTATTTT. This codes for CASSYLGFGDTQYF.

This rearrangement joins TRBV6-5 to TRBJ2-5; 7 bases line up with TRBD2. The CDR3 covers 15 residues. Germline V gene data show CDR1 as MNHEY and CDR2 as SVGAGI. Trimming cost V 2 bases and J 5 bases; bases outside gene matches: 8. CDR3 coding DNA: TGTGCCAGCAGTTACGGGCTAGCGGCGGGGGAGACCCAGTACTTC. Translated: CASSYGLAAGETQYF.

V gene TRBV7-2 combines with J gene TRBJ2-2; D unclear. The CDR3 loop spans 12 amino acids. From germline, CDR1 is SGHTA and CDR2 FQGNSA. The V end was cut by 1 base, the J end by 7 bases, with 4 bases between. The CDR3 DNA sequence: TGTGCCAGCAGCTTAGGGCTCGGGGAGCTGTTTTTT. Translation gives CASSLGLGELFF.

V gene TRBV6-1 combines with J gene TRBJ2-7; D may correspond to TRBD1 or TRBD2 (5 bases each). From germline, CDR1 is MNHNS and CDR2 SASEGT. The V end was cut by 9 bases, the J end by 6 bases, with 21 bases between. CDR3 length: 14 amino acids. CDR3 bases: TGTGCCAGTTCGGGACGGCCCTGGTCGGGCGAGCAGTACTTC. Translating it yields CASSGRPWSGEQYF.

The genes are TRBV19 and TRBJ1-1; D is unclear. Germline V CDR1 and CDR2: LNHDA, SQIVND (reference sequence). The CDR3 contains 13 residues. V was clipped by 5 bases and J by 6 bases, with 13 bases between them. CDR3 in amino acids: CASSDLEGAEAFF. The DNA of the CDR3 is TGTGCCAGTAGTGATTTGGAAGGCGCTGAAGCTTTCTTT.

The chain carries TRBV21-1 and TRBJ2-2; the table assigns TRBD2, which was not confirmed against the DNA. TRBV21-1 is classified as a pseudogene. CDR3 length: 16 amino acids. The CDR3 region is CASSNPSGGGTGELFF. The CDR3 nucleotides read TGTGCCAGCAGCAATCCTAGCGGGGGAGGGACCGGGGAGCTGTTTTTT.

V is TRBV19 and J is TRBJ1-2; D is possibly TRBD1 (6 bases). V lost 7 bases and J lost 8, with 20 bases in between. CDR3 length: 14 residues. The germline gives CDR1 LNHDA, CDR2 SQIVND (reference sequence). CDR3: CASNDRGAEAGYTF. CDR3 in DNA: TGTGCCAGTAATGACCGGGGGGCTGAGGCCGGCTACACCTTC.

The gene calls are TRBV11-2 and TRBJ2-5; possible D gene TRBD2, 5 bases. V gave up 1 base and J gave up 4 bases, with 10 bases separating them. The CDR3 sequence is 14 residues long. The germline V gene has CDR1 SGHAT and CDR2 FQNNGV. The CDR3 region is CASSLGLAVETQYF. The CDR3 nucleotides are TGTGCCAGCAGCTTAGGCCTAGCTGTAGAGACCCAGTACTTC.

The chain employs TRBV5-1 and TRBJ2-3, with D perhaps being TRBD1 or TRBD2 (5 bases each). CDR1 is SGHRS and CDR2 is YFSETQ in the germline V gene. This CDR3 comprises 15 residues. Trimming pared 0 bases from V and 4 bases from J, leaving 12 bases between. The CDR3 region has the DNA TGCGCCAGCAGCTTGGTACTAGACAGCCCAGATACGCAGTATTTT. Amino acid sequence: CASSLVLDSPDTQYF.

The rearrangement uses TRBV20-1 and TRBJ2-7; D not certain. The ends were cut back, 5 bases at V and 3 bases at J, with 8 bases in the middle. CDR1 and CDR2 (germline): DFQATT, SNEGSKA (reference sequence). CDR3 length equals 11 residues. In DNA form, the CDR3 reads TGCAGTGCTTCGGACGGCTACGAGCAGTACTTC. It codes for CSASDGYEQYF.